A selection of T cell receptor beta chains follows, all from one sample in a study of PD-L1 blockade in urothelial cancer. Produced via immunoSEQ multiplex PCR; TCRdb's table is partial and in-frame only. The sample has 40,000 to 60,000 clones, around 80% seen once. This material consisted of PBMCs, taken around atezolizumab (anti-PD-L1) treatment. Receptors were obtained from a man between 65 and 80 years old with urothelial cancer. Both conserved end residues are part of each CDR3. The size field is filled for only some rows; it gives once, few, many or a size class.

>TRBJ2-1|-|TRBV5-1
CASSLSGSPLYNEQFF
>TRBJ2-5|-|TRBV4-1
CASTPRLAGGRGETQYF
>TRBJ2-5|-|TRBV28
CASSFVRVWGLAGVRETQYF
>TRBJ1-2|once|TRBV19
CASSLQTGTSLGYGYTF
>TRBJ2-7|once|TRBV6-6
CASSLHSGLGSEQYF
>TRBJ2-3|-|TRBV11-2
CASSFKPGLAVNFNTQYF
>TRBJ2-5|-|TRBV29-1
CSVEIVHQETQYF
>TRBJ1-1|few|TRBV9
CASSPIEGEAFF
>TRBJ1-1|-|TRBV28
CASIEPIRGQRGAEAFF
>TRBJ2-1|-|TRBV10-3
CAISEVGDREGEQFF
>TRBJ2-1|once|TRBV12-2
CASRAGTSGVCDEQFF
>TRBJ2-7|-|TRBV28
CASIVSGNSYEQYF
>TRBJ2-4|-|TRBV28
CASSLSGTSGKNIQYF
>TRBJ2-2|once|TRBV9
CASRLNTGELFF
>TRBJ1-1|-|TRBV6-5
CASSSLHRPQAFF
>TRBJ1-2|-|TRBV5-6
CASSLDRDYGYTF
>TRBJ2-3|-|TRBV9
CASSSTGTAGTDTQYF
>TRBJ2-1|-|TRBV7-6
CASSFTGGAGNEQFF
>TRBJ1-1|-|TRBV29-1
CSVEEGGTEAFF
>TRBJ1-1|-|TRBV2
CASSEYGDRGTEAFF
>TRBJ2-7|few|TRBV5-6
CASTAGRSYEQYF
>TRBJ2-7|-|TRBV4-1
CASSHAGGRTPGSYEQYF
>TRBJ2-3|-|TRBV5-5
CASSFRLAATDTQYF
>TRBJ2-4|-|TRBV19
CASSIGAVIAKNIQYF
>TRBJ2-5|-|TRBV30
CAWSDWDREVFKETQYF
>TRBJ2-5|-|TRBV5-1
CASSLGQGRETQYF
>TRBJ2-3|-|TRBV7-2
CASSLASGSATRTQYF
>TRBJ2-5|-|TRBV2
CASSANSGKETQYF
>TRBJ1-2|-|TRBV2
CASLTSGYYGYTF
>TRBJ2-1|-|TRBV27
CASSFSSGRALEQFF